This T cell receptor beta chain was profiled in a study of cytomegalovirus exposure and HLA in healthy donors. PCR amplification relied on 60 Vbeta primers (plus 13 Jbeta primers). Generated by immunoSEQ multiplex PCR, the TCRdb table keeps only in-frame clones and is missing some. Here the sample spans 140,000 to 150,000 clones, over 70% being singletons. Study observations and caveats: About 87% or about 30% of the time was how often most TCR beta V segments were productive, according to an earlier analysis. The majority of TCR sequences were rare, yet some public TCRs appeared in many donors.

Worth noting for this clone: Its antigen is not known.

Looked up from germline, CDR1 is MDHEN and CDR2 is SYDVKM. V trimming: 5 bases; J trimming: 6 bases; junction bases outside the gene matches: 5. This CDR3 is built from 15 residues. The TCR comes from a middle-aged woman in good health and CMV-seropositive. This chain uses TRBV28 with TRBJ1-6, with TRBD1 matching 9 bases. The sample taken for sequencing was PBMCs. The CDR3 DNA reads as TGTGCCAGCAGTCCCCAGGGACAGGGTAATTCACCCCTCCACTTT. Translation: CASSPQGQGNSPLHF.